Below are 2 T cell receptor beta chains sequenced from a single sample in a study of CD8+CD57+ T cells in acquired aplastic anemia. The template used for profiling TCR beta VDJ and CDR3 was genomic DNA. Each CDR3 protein gets one entry after TCRdb re-called the reads with MiXCR. This table has 150,000 or so distinct CDR3 sequences, around half appearing once. Individuals selected for sequencing had exhibited CD8+CD57+ cell expansion on flow cytometry. Sequenced: sorted CD4+, CD8+, or CD8+CD57+ T cells (not recorded which) from PBMCs. These receptors were taken from a human donor with aplastic anemia.

This clonotype was found many times. The rearrangement joins TRBV7-8 to TRBJ1-4; unclear D gene. The CDR3 extends over 14 amino acids. The V gene's germline CDR1 is SGHVS and CDR2 FQNEAQ. Trimming pared 5 bases from V and 0 bases from J, leaving 7 bases between. The CDR3 bases are TGTGCCAGCAGCCCTAGAGCAACTAATGAAAAACTGTTTTTT. Its protein product is CASSPRATNEKLFF.

The chain combines TRBV2 with TRBJ1-2, with D unresolved. The CDR3 length is 11 residues. Looked up from germline, CDR1 is SNHLY and CDR2 is FYNNEI. With 5 bases removed from V and 6 bases from J, the gap between germline ends came to 7 bases. The CDR3 DNA is TGTGCCAGCAGTAGGGCGGATGGCTACACCTTC. Translation: CASSRADGYTF.